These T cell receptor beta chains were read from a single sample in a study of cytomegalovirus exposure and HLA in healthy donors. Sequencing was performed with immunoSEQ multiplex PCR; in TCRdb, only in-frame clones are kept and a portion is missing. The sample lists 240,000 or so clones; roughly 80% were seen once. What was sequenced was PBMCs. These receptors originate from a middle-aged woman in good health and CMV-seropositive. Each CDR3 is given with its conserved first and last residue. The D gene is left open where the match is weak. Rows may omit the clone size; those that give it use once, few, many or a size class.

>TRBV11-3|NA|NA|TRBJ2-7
TGTGCCAGCAGGAGGGGGACGGAGACTAGCGAGCAGTACTTC
CASRRGTETSEQYF
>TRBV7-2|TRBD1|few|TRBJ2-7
TGTGCCAGCAGCCGAAGACAGGGGGCGGTATACGAGCAGTACTTC
CASSRRQGAVYEQYF
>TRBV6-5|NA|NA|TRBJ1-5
TGTGCCAGCAGTTACGCGGGTGGTAATCAGCCCCAGCATTTT
CASSYAGGNQPQHF
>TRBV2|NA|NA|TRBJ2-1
TGTGCCAGCAGTGAAGCCCAACCTCGCAGTTACAATGAGCAGTTCTTC
CASSEAQPRSYNEQFF
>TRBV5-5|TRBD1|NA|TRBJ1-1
TGTGCCAGCAGCTTCGAGACAGGGGGATGGACTGAAGCTTTCTTT
CASSFETGGWTEAFF
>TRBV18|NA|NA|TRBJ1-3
TGTGCCAGCTCACCCCTCCGGGGGGCTGGAAACACCATATATTTT
CASSPLRGAGNTIYF
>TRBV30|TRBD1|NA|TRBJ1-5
TGTGCCTCTGGGACAGGGGGCGGTCAGCCCCAGCATTTT
CASGTGGGQPQHF
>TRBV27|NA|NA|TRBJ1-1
TGTGCCAGCAGTTGGTCGGAGGGCACTGAAGCTTTCTTT
CASSWSEGTEAFF
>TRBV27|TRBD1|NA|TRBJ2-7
TGTGCCAGCAGTTTATCGACAGGGGTGACATACGAGCAGTACTTC
CASSLSTGVTYEQYF
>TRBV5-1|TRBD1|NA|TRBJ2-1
TGCGCCAGCAGCTTGGGACAGGGGCTGGGGCAGTTCTTC
CASSLGQGLGQFF
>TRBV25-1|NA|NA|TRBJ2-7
TGTGCCAGCAGGCCGGCGGGGGGCAGGGGGTACGAGCAGTACTTC
CASRPAGGRGYEQYF
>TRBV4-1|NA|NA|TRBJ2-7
TGCGCCAGCAGCCGACTAAAACTAGGCTACGAGCAGTACTTC
CASSRLKLGYEQYF
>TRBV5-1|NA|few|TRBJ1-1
TGCGCCAGCAGCTTGGCCTCGGGACAGAACACTGAAGCTTTCTTT
CASSLASGQNTEAFF
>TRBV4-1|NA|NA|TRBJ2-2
TGCGCCAGCAGCCCCCTTCCCGGGACGGAGGGGAACACCGGGGAGCTGTTTTTT
CASSPLPGTEGNTGELFF
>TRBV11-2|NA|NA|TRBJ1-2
TGTGCCAGCAGTTCCATGACAGGCAACTATGGCTACACCTTC
CASSSMTGNYGYTF
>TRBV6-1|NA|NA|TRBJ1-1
TGTGCCAGCAGTCCCAGGGGCAGAATGAACACTGAAGCTTTCTTT
CASSPRGRMNTEAFF
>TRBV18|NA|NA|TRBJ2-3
TGTGCCAGCTCACCACCAGGGGTCAGCACAGATACGCAGTATTTT
CASSPPGVSTDTQYF
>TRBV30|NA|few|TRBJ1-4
TGTGCCTGGAATACCGGTTATACTAATGAAAAACTGTTTTTT
CAWNTGYTNEKLFF
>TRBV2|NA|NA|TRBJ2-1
TGTGCCAGCAGTGAAGTGGGACTAGGGGGCACCTACAATGAGCAGTTCTTC
CASSEVGLGGTYNEQFF
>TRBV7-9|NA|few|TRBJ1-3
TGTGCCAGCAGCCCAGGAAACACCATATATTTT
CASSPGNTIYF
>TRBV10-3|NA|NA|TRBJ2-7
TGTGCCATCAGTAAGGAAGCGATATCCTACGAGCAGTACTTC
CAISKEAISYEQYF
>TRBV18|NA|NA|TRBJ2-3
TGTGCCAGCTCACCCCCTAGCACAGATACGCAGTATTTT
CASSPPSTDTQYF
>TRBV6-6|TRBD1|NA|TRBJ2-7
TGTGCCAGCAGCAACTCAGGGGGCGCGGGGTCCTACGAGCAGTACTTC
CASSNSGGAGSYEQYF